These 6 T cell receptor beta chains share one sample of origin, sequenced in a study of vaccination effects on CD4 cells after COVID-19. Within the ViraFEST assay, antigen-specific CD4+ T cells underwent expansion with viral peptide pools prior to sequencing. Following culture for roughly 10 days, CD4+ T cells were isolated. It was between March and December 2020 that the person had a SARS-CoV-2 infection confirmed by PCR. Antigen specificity for these receptors is unknown. The protocol was immunoSEQ multiplex PCR, while the TCRdb copy is restricted to in-frame clones and leaves out a portion. The sample contains tens of thousands of clones, under 75% of which appear only once. The sequences come from CD4+ T cells from PBMCs cultured with SARS-CoV-2 spike peptides, collected before COVID-19 vaccination. Source of these receptors: a human donor who had a prior SARS-CoV-2 infection.

This clone was observed a handful of times. The V gene is TRBV7-9, the J gene TRBJ1-3, with unresolved D. The CDR3 is 14 residues long. Per germline, CDR1 SEHNR and CDR2 FQNEAQ (reference sequence). Trimming took off 3 bases at V and 2 bases at J, with 8 bases between the two ends. The CDR3 coding sequence is TGTGCCAGCAGCTTCAGTGGACCTGGAAACACCATATATTTT. Residues: CASSFSGPGNTIYF.

This chain links TRBV2 with TRBJ1-6, with TRBD1 identical over 8 bases. This CDR3 comprises 15 residues. V lost 6 bases, J lost 6 bases, and 7 bases stayed unmatched. Germline lookup yields CDR1 SNHLY and CDR2 FYNNEI. CDR3 region: CASRPTGGSNSPLHF. CDR3 bases: TGTGCCAGCAGGCCCACAGGGGGATCTAATTCACCCCTCCACTTT.

This clone was detected a few times. The chain joins TRBV6-1 to TRBJ2-2; TRBD2 matches at 11 bases. This CDR3 contains 17 residues. CDR1 MNHNS and CDR2 SASEGT come from the germline V gene. Germline trimming cut 4 bases from V and 6 bases from J; bases unmatched to any gene: 10. The CDR3 region is CASSGLAGFVGAGELFF. The CDR3 bases are TGTGCCAGCAGTGGACTAGCGGGGTTCGTGGGTGCCGGGGAGCTGTTTTTT.

Only a few counts were recorded for this clone. CDR3 nucleotides: TGTGCCAGCAGCCAAGGAGGCGAGTGGGGAGTTAATGGCTACACCTTC. It codes for CASSQGGEWGVNGYTF. The chain links TRBV4-2 to TRBJ1-2; D not certain. Trimming shortened V by 1 base and J by 6 bases, and 18 bases separated the two germline ends. CDR3 length: 16 amino acids. Germline CDR1 is LGHNA and CDR2 is YNFKEQ.

The chain recombines TRBV7-3 with TRBJ2-3; 9 nucleotides line up with TRBD2. With V trimmed by 5 bases and J by 2 bases, 11 bases remained unmatched. The V gene's germline CDR1 is SGHTA and CDR2 FQGTGA. The CDR3 totals 17 residues. The CDR3 region has the DNA TGTGCCAGCAGCCCGGGGGGAGCGGGGGGCTACACAGATACGCAGTATTTT. Translated, it gives CASSPGGAGGYTDTQYF.

The gene calls are TRBV3-1 (or the pseudogene TRBV3-2) and TRBJ2-3; 12 bases fit TRBD2. CDR1 is LGHDT, CDR2 YNNKEL, per germline (reference sequence). The CDR3 runs 16 residues. V trimming: 4 bases; J trimming: 6 bases; junction bases outside the gene matches: 8. CDR3 bases: TGTGCCAGCAGCCCAAAACTAGCGGGGGGTGGTGATACGCAGTATTTT. The encoded protein is CASSPKLAGGGDTQYF.